This T cell receptor (beta chain) came from a study of blood T cell repertoires in COVID-19. The CDR3 is 15 residues long. Germline CDR1 and CDR2: MGHRA and YSYEKL. V shed 0 bases, J shed 4 bases, and the junction held 3 bases outside the gene matches. Produced via immunoSEQ multiplex PCR; TCRdb's table is partial and in-frame only. This table has over 85,000 clones, about 79% appearing once. With respect to this clone: This same CDR3 is encoded by further DNA sequences in the sample.

Material: peripheral blood. V gene TRBV4-1 combines with J gene TRBJ2-1; 7 positions match TRBD2. This TCR was recovered from a man in his sixties with acute or convalescent COVID-19. The CDR3 sequence is CASSQEGREYNEQFF. The CDR3 DNA reads TGCGCCAGCAGCCAAGAGGGGAGGGAGTACAATGAGCAGTTCTTC.